A selection of T cell receptor beta chains follows, all from one sample in a study of tumour-infiltrating T cells in Burkitt lymphoma. Some clones are missing from TCRdb's copy, which holds only in-frame ones; the method was immunoSEQ multiplex PCR. The sample consists of thousands of clones, about three fifths of them appearing once. Sequencing was done on a sample of tumor tissue. The receptor source for this set is a human donor with diffuse large B-cell lymphoma. The CDR3 runs from the conserved cysteine through the conserved F or W. The order of the fields is CDR3 protein, CDR3 DNA, J gene, clone size, D gene, V gene. The D gene is left open where the match is weak. Expanded clones are given a class, and other clones once, few, many or no size at all.

cdr3_aa: CASSYSGLDEQFF
cdr3_nt: TGTGCCAGCAGTTACTCAGGGTTGGATGAGCAGTTCTTC
j_call: TRBJ2-1
clone_size: .
d_call: .
v_call: TRBV6-5

cdr3_aa: CASSSLYRGDTEAFF
cdr3_nt: TGTGCCAGCAGCTCCCTCTACAGGGGAGACACTGAAGCTTTCTTT
j_call: TRBJ1-1
clone_size: .
d_call: TRBD1
v_call: TRBV5-4

cdr3_aa: CASSLGQSSYNEQFF
cdr3_nt: TGCGCCAGCAGCTTGGGGCAGAGCTCCTACAATGAGCAGTTCTTC
j_call: TRBJ2-1
clone_size: .
d_call: .
v_call: TRBV5-1

cdr3_aa: CASSLVTSSGANVLTF
cdr3_nt: TGCGCCAGCAGCTTGGTCACGAGTTCTGGGGCCAACGTCCTGACTTTC
j_call: TRBJ2-6
clone_size: few
d_call: .
v_call: TRBV5-1

cdr3_aa: CASSTRQVYSNQPQHF
cdr3_nt: TGTGCCAGCAGCACAAGACAGGTCTATAGCAATCAGCCCCAGCATTTT
j_call: TRBJ1-5
clone_size: few
d_call: .
v_call: TRBV21-1

cdr3_aa: CASSLYRQMNTEAFF
cdr3_nt: TGTGCCAGCAGTTTATATCGGCAAATGAACACTGAAGCTTTCTTT
j_call: TRBJ1-1
clone_size: few
d_call: .
v_call: TRBV28

cdr3_aa: CASSPGTGVFEQYF
cdr3_nt: TGCGCCAGCAGCCCTGGGACAGGGGTTTTCGAGCAGTACTTC
j_call: TRBJ2-7
clone_size: few
d_call: TRBD1
v_call: TRBV5-1

cdr3_aa: CASSQDRAGGNTDTQYF
cdr3_nt: TGTGCCAGCAGCCAAGATCGAGCGGGGGGGAACACAGATACGCAGTATTTT
j_call: TRBJ2-3
clone_size: .
d_call: TRBD2
v_call: TRBV4-2

cdr3_aa: CASSGGRGYGYTF
cdr3_nt: TGCGCCAGCAGCGGTGGCAGGGGGTATGGCTACACCTTC
j_call: TRBJ1-2
clone_size: .
d_call: TRBD1
v_call: TRBV5-1

cdr3_aa: CASSLSGSLEKLFF
cdr3_nt: TGCGCCAGCAGCTTGAGCGGGTCTCTTGAAAAACTGTTTTTT
j_call: TRBJ1-4
clone_size: once
d_call: .
v_call: TRBV5-1

cdr3_aa: CASSLNQGGEETQYF
cdr3_nt: TGTGCCAGCAGCTTGAATCAGGGTGGTGAAGAGACCCAGTACTTC
j_call: TRBJ2-5
clone_size: .
d_call: .
v_call: TRBV5-4

cdr3_aa: CAIRGDRGLYNEQFF
cdr3_nt: TGTGCCATCAGGGGGGACAGGGGCCTTTACAATGAGCAGTTCTTC
j_call: TRBJ2-1
clone_size: .
d_call: TRBD1
v_call: TRBV10-3

cdr3_aa: CASNDLPNYGYTF
cdr3_nt: TGTGCCAGCAATGACCTACCTAACTATGGCTACACCTTC
j_call: TRBJ1-2
clone_size: .
d_call: .
v_call: TRBV6-6

cdr3_aa: CASSEISSYEQYF
cdr3_nt: TGTGCCAGCAGTGAAATCAGCTCCTACGAGCAGTACTTC
j_call: TRBJ2-7
clone_size: .
d_call: .
v_call: TRBV6-1

cdr3_aa: CASTWTGGPSSPLHF
cdr3_nt: TGTGCCAGCACGTGGACAGGGGGACCAAGCTCACCCCTCCACTTT
j_call: TRBJ1-6
clone_size: .
d_call: TRBD1
v_call: TRBV2

cdr3_aa: CASSLQGLRYEQYF
cdr3_nt: TGTGCCAGCAGTTTACAGGGACTTAGGTACGAGCAGTACTTC
j_call: TRBJ2-7
clone_size: .
d_call: .
v_call: TRBV6-6

cdr3_aa: CSVGSPSGAREQFF
cdr3_nt: TGCAGCGTTGGCTCGCCCTCGGGGGCCCGGGAGCAGTTCTTC
j_call: TRBJ2-1
clone_size: few
d_call: .
v_call: TRBV29-1

cdr3_aa: CASQTPSHKRAFF
cdr3_nt: TGTGCCAGCCAAACCCCATCCCACAAGAGGGCTTTCTTT
j_call: TRBJ1-1
clone_size: .
d_call: .
v_call: TRBV7-9

cdr3_aa: CASSRDRMNEQYF
cdr3_nt: TGTGCCAGTAGCCGGGACAGGATGAACGAGCAGTACTTC
j_call: TRBJ2-7
clone_size: .
d_call: TRBD1
v_call: TRBV19

cdr3_aa: CASSGRDRPKQYF
cdr3_nt: TGTGCCAGCAGTGGCCGGGACAGGCCAAAGCAGTACTTC
j_call: TRBJ2-7
clone_size: .
d_call: TRBD1
v_call: TRBV6-1

cdr3_aa: CASSRVTGGVDTQYF
cdr3_nt: TGTGCCAGCTCACGTGTGACGGGGGGCGTAGATACGCAGTATTTT
j_call: TRBJ2-3
clone_size: .
d_call: .
v_call: TRBV18

cdr3_aa: CASSHGQSTNYGYTF
cdr3_nt: TGTGCCAGCAGCCACGGGCAGTCTACAAACTATGGCTACACCTTC
j_call: TRBJ1-2
clone_size: .
d_call: .
v_call: TRBV5-4

cdr3_aa: CASSGGLAAHTDTQYF
cdr3_nt: TGTGCCAGCAGCGGGGGACTAGCGGCTCACACAGATACGCAGTATTTT
j_call: TRBJ2-3
clone_size: .
d_call: TRBD2
v_call: TRBV7-8

cdr3_aa: CATSNYRGPQPQHF
cdr3_nt: TGTGCCACCAGCAACTACAGGGGCCCTCAGCCCCAGCATTTT
j_call: TRBJ1-5
clone_size: few
d_call: TRBD1
v_call: TRBV15

cdr3_aa: CASSSPLDGAYEQYF
cdr3_nt: TGTGCCAGCAGCTCCCCTCTCGATGGAGCCTACGAGCAGTACTTC
j_call: TRBJ2-7
clone_size: .
d_call: .
v_call: TRBV5-8

cdr3_aa: CASSQAGDQPQHF
cdr3_nt: TGCGCCAGCAGCCAAGCTGGGGATCAGCCCCAGCATTTT
j_call: TRBJ1-5
clone_size: few
d_call: .
v_call: TRBV4-1

cdr3_aa: CASSQTGIEQYF
cdr3_nt: TGTGCCAGCAGCCAAACAGGGATCGAGCAGTACTTC
j_call: TRBJ2-7
clone_size: .
d_call: .
v_call: TRBV7-9

cdr3_aa: CASRRHAGTGYNEQFF
cdr3_nt: TGCGCCAGCAGGCGGCACGCGGGGACAGGGTACAATGAGCAGTTCTTC
j_call: TRBJ2-1
clone_size: few
d_call: TRBD1
v_call: TRBV4-1

cdr3_aa: CASSDPIITGDTQYF
cdr3_nt: TGTGCCAGCAGTGATCCCATCATTACTGGGGATACGCAGTATTTT
j_call: TRBJ2-3
clone_size: once
d_call: .
v_call: TRBV25-1

cdr3_aa: CAWSVGWTEAFF
cdr3_nt: TGTGCCTGGAGTGTAGGTTGGACTGAAGCTTTCTTT
j_call: TRBJ1-1
clone_size: .
d_call: .
v_call: TRBV30

cdr3_aa: CAKRPQVLFNYGYTF
cdr3_nt: TGTGCCAAGCGCCCCCAGGTGCTCTTTAACTATGGCTACACCTTC
j_call: TRBJ1-2
clone_size: .
d_call: .
v_call: TRBV5-6

cdr3_aa: CASSPGRIGQTQYF
cdr3_nt: TGCGCCAGCAGCCCTGGCAGGATAGGGCAGACCCAGTACTTC
j_call: TRBJ2-5
clone_size: .
d_call: .
v_call: TRBV4-1

cdr3_aa: CSVEDLGGEGVIYGYTF
cdr3_nt: TGCAGCGTTGAAGATCTGGGGGGCGAGGGGGTGATCTATGGCTACACCTTC
j_call: TRBJ1-2
clone_size: .
d_call: .
v_call: TRBV29-1

cdr3_aa: CASSLSPGGYTF
cdr3_nt: TGTGCCAGCAGCTTGAGCCCGGGGGGCTACACCTTC
j_call: TRBJ1-2
clone_size: .
d_call: .
v_call: TRBV5-6

cdr3_aa: CSVTGGAGYGYTF
cdr3_nt: TGCAGCGTCACAGGGGGCGCCGGCTATGGCTACACCTTC
j_call: TRBJ1-2
clone_size: .
d_call: TRBD1
v_call: TRBV29-1

cdr3_aa: CAWGSGQGVGPQHF
cdr3_nt: TGTGCCTGGGGGTCCGGACAGGGTGTGGGCCCCCAGCATTTT
j_call: TRBJ1-5
clone_size: few
d_call: TRBD1
v_call: TRBV30

cdr3_aa: CASSAIRGLNTEAFF
cdr3_nt: TGTGCCAGCAGCGCCATCCGGGGCCTGAACACTGAAGCTTTCTTT
j_call: TRBJ1-1
clone_size: .
d_call: .
v_call: TRBV5-8

cdr3_aa: CAWSGGSSYEQYF
cdr3_nt: TGTGCCTGGAGTGGCGGGAGTTCCTACGAGCAGTACTTC
j_call: TRBJ2-7
clone_size: .
d_call: TRBD2
v_call: TRBV30

cdr3_aa: CASSYPGGQGNTIYF
cdr3_nt: TGTGCCAGCAGTTACCCGGGGGGGCAAGGAAACACCATATATTTT
j_call: TRBJ1-3
clone_size: .
d_call: .
v_call: TRBV5-8

cdr3_aa: CASSLVGLENTEAFF
cdr3_nt: TGCGCCAGCAGCTTGGTGGGACTGGAGAACACTGAAGCTTTCTTT
j_call: TRBJ1-1
clone_size: .
d_call: .
v_call: TRBV5-1

cdr3_aa: CASSIDRERPTRF
cdr3_nt: TGTGCCAGCAGCATAGACAGGGAGCGGCCGACACGTTTT
j_call: TRBJ1-3
clone_size: .
d_call: TRBD1
v_call: TRBV5-4

cdr3_aa: CASSLLGGGGYTF
cdr3_nt: TGTGCCAGCAGCTTATTAGGAGGAGGAGGCTACACCTTC
j_call: TRBJ1-2
clone_size: .
d_call: .
v_call: TRBV7-9